One and the same sample provided the 17 T cell receptor beta chains below, sequenced in a study of regulatory T cells in long-lasting Graves disease. Combining iRepertoire HTBI primers with Arm-PCR of CDR3 regions, the authors built TCR beta libraries. TCRdb ran MiXCR on the multiplex PCR reads and lists one entry per CDR3 protein. The repertoire has almost 350,000 distinct CDR3 sequences, around a fifth of them found once; the top ten carry 25% to 35%. Time point of the sample: persistent/refractory GD, antithyroid drugs over 5 years with positive TRAb. With RNA extracted from PBMCs as input, the TCR library was made. Source: peripheral blood mononuclear cells (PBMCs), taken when the disease was refractory, from a patient treated with antithyroid drugs. The source of these receptors is a female donor with Graves disease.

The rearrangement uses TRBV27 and TRBJ2-7; D not resolved. The CDR3 runs 14 residues. V lost 2 bases and J 2 bases, leaving 10 bases between the germline ends. Germline V gives CDR1 MNHEY, CDR2 SMNVEV (reference sequence). The CDR3 is CASSLLDATYEQYF. The CDR3 region has the DNA TGTGCCAGCAGTTTACTGGACGCCACCTACGAGCAGTACTTC.

This clonotype was counted at least ten times. The chain has TRBV19 and TRBJ2-5; D uncertain. The CDR3 consists of 14 residues. V was shortened by 1 base and J by 7 bases, with 13 bases between the two germline ends. Germline CDR1 reads LNHDA; CDR2 reads SQIVND (reference sequence). This CDR3 is CASSIGSVPWTQYF. CDR3 nucleotides: TGTGCCAGTAGTATAGGATCGGTCCCGTGGACCCAGTACTTC.

The chain carries TRBV4-1 and TRBJ2-7, with D possibly being TRBD2 (6 bases). The CDR3 spans 16 residues. Deletions cut 0 bases from V and 0 bases from J, with 12 bases between. Germline CDR1 reads MGHRA; CDR2 reads YSYEKL. CDR3 coding DNA: TGCGCCAGCAGCCAAGACACTAGCCGATACTCCTACGAGCAGTACTTC. Translating it yields CASSQDTSRYSYEQYF.

The chain employs TRBV14 and TRBJ1-1, with D maybe TRBD1 (5 bases). Deletions cut 0 bases from V and 8 bases from J, with 13 bases between. The CDR3 is made up of 14 amino acids. Germline V CDR1 and CDR2: SGHDN, FVKESK. CDR3 region: CASSQDPRGPEAFF. The CDR3 DNA reads TGTGCCAGCAGCCAAGATCCGAGGGGCCCGGAAGCTTTCTTT.

In nucleotides, the CDR3 is TGCGCCAGCAGCGCTCGTGCGGGCGGGAACACCGGGGAGCTGTTTTTT. Translating it yields CASSARAGGNTGELFF. The chain joins TRBV4-1 to TRBJ2-2, with D maybe TRBD2 (5 bases). The V gene's germline CDR1 is MGHRA and CDR2 YSYEKL. The CDR3 is 16 amino acids. Trimming shortened V by 5 bases and J by 1 base, and 14 bases separated the two germline ends.

The table lists this clonotype with many counts. This rearrangement joins TRBV20-1 to TRBJ1-6; D is uncertain. Per the germline V gene, CDR1 is DFQATT and CDR2 is SNEGSKA (reference sequence). The CDR3 extends over 16 amino acids. The V and J ends lost 3 bases and 5 bases respectively, with 17 bases between them. CDR3 protein: CSARDIHSADNSPLHF. The CDR3 nucleotides read TGCAGTGCTAGGGATATTCATTCCGCAGATAATTCACCCCTCCACTTT.

This clonotype appeared a few times. The genes are TRBV18 and TRBJ2-5, with TRBD2 matching 8 bases. Unmatched junction bases numbered 7, after V lost 3 bases and J lost 1 base. The CDR3 runs 16 residues. CDR1 and CDR2 from the germline V gene are KGHSH and LQKENI. The chain's CDR3 is CASSPLLAGFQETQYF. The CDR3 DNA follows: TGTGCCAGCTCACCGCTGTTAGCGGGATTCCAAGAGACCCAGTACTTC. Full variable domain (rest looked up from reference TRBV18 and TRBJ2-5): NAGVMQNPRHLVRRRGQEARLRCSPMKGHSHVYWYRQLPEEGLKFMVYLQKENIIDESGMPKERFSAEFPKEGPSILRIQQVVRGDSAAYFCASSPLLAGFQETQYFGPGTRLLVL.

The gene calls are TRBV7-9 and TRBJ1-4; D might be TRBD1 (5 bases). Germline V gene data show CDR1 as SEHNR and CDR2 as FQNEAQ (reference sequence). Trimming stripped 2 bases from V and 9 bases from J, with 22 bases between. CDR3 length equals 17 residues. CDR3 loop: CASSLPRMGQYVKKLFF. DNA for the CDR3: TGTGCCAGCAGCTTACCCCGAATGGGGCAGTACGTGAAAAAACTGTTTTTT.

Turning to this clonotype: This could be a read error, since a much larger clone is one nucleotide away. This chain joins TRBV6-1 and TRBJ2-5, with D hard to call. Germline V gene sequence: CDR1 MNHNS, CDR2 SASEGT. CDR3 length equals 16 residues. The germline V and J ends were trimmed by 0 bases and 5 bases, with 16 bases remaining between them. The CDR3 nucleotides read TGTGCCAGCAGTGAAGCCCCGAGTAGCTCCAGGGAGACCCAGTACTTC. Its protein product is CASSEAPSSSRETQYF.

In this sample, this clonotype turned up many times. The rearrangement uses TRBV11-2 and TRBJ2-1; TRBD2 matches at 8 bases. The CDR3 has 14 amino acids. Trimming at V came to 5 bases and at J to 6 bases, leaving 6 bases not matched to a gene. The germline gives CDR1 SGHAT, CDR2 FQNNGV. CDR3 sequence (DNA): TGTGCCAGCAGCCCAATCCGGGGGGGCAATGAGCAGTTCTTC. The encoded protein is CASSPIRGGNEQFF.

J is TRBJ2-6 and V is TRBV15; D remains unclear. Germline V CDR1 and CDR2: LNHNV, YYDKDF (reference sequence). This CDR3 has 15 amino acids. V was pared by 1 base and J by 0 bases, with 4 bases between. CDR3 DNA: TGTGCCACCAGCAGAGGGGGCTCTGGGGCCAACGTCCTGACTTTC. Amino acids: CATSRGGSGANVLTF.

This clonotype has ten or more counts. The chain couples TRBV29-1 to TRBJ2-7, with D maybe TRBD2 (5 bases). Trimming pared 8 bases from V and 2 bases from J, leaving 16 bases between. Germline V gene lookup returns CDR1 SQVTM and CDR2 ANQGSEA. The CDR3 is made up of 13 amino acids. The CDR3 here is CSYVRGPPYEQYF. In DNA, the CDR3 is TGCAGCTACGTCCGAGGGCCCCCCTACGAGCAGTACTTC.

This clonotype was counted between two and nine times. The rearrangement uses TRBV25-1 and TRBJ1-6, with 11 bases identical to TRBD1. From germline, CDR1 is MGHDK and CDR2 SYGVNS. V lost 7 bases and J lost 7; bases outside the gene matches: 6. The length of the CDR3 is 15 residues. CDR3 DNA sequence: TGTGCCAGCACCCGGACAGGGGGCGAGAATTCACCCCTCCACTTT. It is translated as CASTRTGGENSPLHF.

This clonotype was seen repeatedly, ten times or more. This chain uses TRBV11-2 with TRBJ1-1; the D is unclear. V was trimmed by 1 base and J by 12 bases, leaving 12 bases between them. This CDR3 has 12 amino acids. Germline lookup yields CDR1 SGHAT and CDR2 FQNNGV. CDR3: CASSLARVSPFF. The CDR3 bases are TGTGCCAGCAGCTTAGCAAGGGTTTCGCCTTTCTTT.

V gene TRBV19 combines with J gene TRBJ1-5; TRBD1 might be the D (6 bases). The germline CDR1 and CDR2 sequences are LNHDA and SQIVND (reference sequence). Trimming removed 2 bases at V and 1 base at J, with 9 bases between. The CDR3 totals 15 residues. The CDR3 DNA reads as TGTGCCAGTAGTATATGGGGGCCGAGCAATCAGCCCCAGCATTTT. Translation gives CASSIWGPSNQPQHF. The entire variable domain, with the rest obtained from reference TRBV19 and TRBJ1-5, is as follows: DGGITQSPKYLFRKEGQNVTLSCEQNLNHDAMYWYRQDPGQGLRLIYYSQIVNDFQKGDIAEGYSVSREKKESFPLTVTSAQKNPTAFYLCASSIWGPSNQPQHFGDGTRLSIL.

This clonotype was counted at least ten times. The chain combines TRBV11-2 with TRBJ2-7; D not certain. V lost 2 bases, J lost 4 bases, and 12 bases lay in between. Germline assignment: CDR1 SGHAT and CDR2 FQNNGV. CDR3 length equals 14 residues. CDR3 loop: CASSLRLNWYEQYF. CDR3 bases: TGTGCCAGCAGCTTAAGGCTAAATTGGTACGAGCAGTACTTC.

This clonotype was counted many times. The CDR3: CASSFGEDTEAFF. For the CDR3, the DNA is TGTGCCAGCAGTTTTGGTGAGGACACTGAAGCTTTCTTT. V and J are TRBV27 and TRBJ1-1; D ambiguous. Deletions cut 3 bases from V and 3 bases from J, with 8 bases between. CDR3 length equals 13 residues. The germline V gene has CDR1 MNHEY and CDR2 SMNVEV (reference sequence).